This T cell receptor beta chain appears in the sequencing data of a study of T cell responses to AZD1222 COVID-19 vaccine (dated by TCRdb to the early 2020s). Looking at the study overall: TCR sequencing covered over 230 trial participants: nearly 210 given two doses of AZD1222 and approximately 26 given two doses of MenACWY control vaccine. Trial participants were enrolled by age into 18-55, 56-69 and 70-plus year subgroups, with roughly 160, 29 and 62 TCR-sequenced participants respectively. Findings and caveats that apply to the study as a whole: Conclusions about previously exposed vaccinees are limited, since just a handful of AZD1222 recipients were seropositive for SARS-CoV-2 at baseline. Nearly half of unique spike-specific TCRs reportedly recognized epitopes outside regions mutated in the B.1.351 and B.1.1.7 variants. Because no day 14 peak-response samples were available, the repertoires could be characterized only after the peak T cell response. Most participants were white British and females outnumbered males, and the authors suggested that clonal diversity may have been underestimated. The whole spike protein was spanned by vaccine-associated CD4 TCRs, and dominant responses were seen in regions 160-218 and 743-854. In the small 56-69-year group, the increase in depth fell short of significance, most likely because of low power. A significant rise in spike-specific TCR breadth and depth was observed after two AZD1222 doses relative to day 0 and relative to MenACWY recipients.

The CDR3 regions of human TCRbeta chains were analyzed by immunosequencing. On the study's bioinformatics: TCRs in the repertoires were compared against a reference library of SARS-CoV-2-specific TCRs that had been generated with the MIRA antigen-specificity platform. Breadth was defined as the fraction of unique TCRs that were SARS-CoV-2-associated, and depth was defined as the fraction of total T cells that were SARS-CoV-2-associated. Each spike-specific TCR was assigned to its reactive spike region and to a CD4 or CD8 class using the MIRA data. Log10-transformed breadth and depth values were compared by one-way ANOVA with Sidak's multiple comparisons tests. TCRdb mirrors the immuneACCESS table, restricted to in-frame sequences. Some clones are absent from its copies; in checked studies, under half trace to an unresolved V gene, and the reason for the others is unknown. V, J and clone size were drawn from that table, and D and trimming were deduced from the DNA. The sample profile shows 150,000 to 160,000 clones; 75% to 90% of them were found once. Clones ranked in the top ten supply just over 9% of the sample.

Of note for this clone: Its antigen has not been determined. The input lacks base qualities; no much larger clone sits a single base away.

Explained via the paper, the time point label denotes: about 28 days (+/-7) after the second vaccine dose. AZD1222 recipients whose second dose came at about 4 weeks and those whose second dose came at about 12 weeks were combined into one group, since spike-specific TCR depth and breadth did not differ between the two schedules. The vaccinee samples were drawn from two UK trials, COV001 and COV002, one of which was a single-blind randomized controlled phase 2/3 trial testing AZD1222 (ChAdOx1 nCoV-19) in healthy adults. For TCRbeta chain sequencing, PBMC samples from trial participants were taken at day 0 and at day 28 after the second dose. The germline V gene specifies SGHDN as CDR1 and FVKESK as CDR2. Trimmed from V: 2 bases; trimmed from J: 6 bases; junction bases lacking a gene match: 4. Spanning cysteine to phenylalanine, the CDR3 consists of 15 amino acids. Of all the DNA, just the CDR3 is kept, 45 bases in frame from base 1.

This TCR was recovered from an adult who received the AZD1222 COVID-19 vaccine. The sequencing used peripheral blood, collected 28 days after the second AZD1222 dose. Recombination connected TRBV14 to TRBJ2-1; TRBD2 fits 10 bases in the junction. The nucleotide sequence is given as TGTGCCAGCAGCCAAAAAGCGGGAGGGACCAATGAGCAGTTCTTC. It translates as CASSQKAGGTNEQFF.